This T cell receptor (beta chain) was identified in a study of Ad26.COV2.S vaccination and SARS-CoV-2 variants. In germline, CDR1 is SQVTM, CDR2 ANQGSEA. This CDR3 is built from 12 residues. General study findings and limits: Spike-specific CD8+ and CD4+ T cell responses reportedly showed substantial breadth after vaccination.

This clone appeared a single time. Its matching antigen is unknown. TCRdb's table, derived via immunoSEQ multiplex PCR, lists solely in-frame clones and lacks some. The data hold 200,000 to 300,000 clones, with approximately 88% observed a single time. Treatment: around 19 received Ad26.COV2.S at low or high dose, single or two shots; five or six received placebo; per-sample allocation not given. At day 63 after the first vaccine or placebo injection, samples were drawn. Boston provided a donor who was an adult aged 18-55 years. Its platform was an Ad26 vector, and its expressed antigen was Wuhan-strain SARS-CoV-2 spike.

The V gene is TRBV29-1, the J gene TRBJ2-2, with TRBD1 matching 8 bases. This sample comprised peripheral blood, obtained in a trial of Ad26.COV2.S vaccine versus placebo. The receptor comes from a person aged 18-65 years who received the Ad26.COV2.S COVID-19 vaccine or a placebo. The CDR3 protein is CTGGESTGELFF. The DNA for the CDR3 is TGCACAGGGGGCGAGTCCACCGGGGAGCTGTTTTTT.